The rows below give T cell receptor beta chains drawn from one sample of a study of T cell responses to AZD1222 COVID-19 vaccine. Produced via immunoSEQ multiplex PCR; TCRdb's table is partial and in-frame only. The sample includes over 95,000 clones, approximately 93% of them seen just once. Sequencing was performed on peripheral blood, taken on day 0 of AZD1222 vaccination. These receptors all come from an adult in good health. Both conserved end residues are trimmed from each CDR3. Fields, in order: V gene, CDR3 protein.

>TRBV7-9
ASSPRSGDEQF
>TRBV3-1/TRBV3-2
ASSQRGTHNYGYT
>TRBV10-3
ASSQGGNEKLF
>TRBV27
ASSSLLAGGSYNEQF
>TRBV7-2
ASSWPEASYEQY
>TRBV28
ASSRGGRYEQY
>TRBV2
ASSRDRGTDTQY
>TRBV3-1/TRBV3-2
ASTHFLSSGYNEQF
>TRBV9
ASSVTDQGGYT
>TRBV19
ASTAGIYNEQF
>TRBV28
ASSSGQGSQPQH
>TRBV19
ASSISSPSTEAF
>TRBV5-1
ASSLDGDPRIEYGYT
>TRBV3-1/TRBV3-2
ASSQDSRLAVYEQY
>TRBV19
ATSWGNTGELF
>TRBV7-4
ASSPRQPQH
>TRBV29-1
SVAPGQGNYGYT
>TRBV27
ATLGDRGDYGYT
>TRBV29-1
SVEDLRDALGEKLF
>TRBV7-6
ASSRLGSEGEKLF
>TRBV6-5
ASSYSFASQSYEQY
>TRBV7-7
ASSRTSGGQETQY
>TRBV27
ASSFGINQPQH
>TRBV6-2/TRBV6-3
ASSRTSGAYYEQY
>TRBV2
ASSAGGRDEKLF
>TRBV19
ASSIRLTNEQF
>TRBV30
AWGGSNTEAF
>TRBV28
ASSFPPGNTEAF
>TRBV6-4
AAAGNRRDSPLH
>TRBV4-3
ASSQDASGVSYEQY
>TRBV12-3/TRBV12-4
ASSWGLYGYT
>TRBV27
ASSFGTSNYGYT
>TRBV7-2
ASSLRWGGDIQY
>TRBV3-1/TRBV3-2
ASSQDSRTGKDTEAF
>TRBV9
ASSVVGRQETQY
>TRBV7-2
ASSLGQALRETQY
>TRBV19
ASSTDRGYVYGYT
>TRBV3-1/TRBV3-2
ASGGKGGTEAF
>TRBV7-2
ASSSDSPLH
>TRBV28
ASSLVRKPQH
>TRBV4-1
ASSQVIIYTYNEQF
>TRBV4-3
ASSQEDGTYYGYT
>TRBV5-1
ASSHDGQTGGYT
>TRBV19
ASSIGTAGAYEQY
>TRBV6-5
ASSQILAGTDTQY
>TRBV28
ASSQLTGSGANVLT